Shown below are 16 T cell receptor beta chains from a single sample sequenced in a study of cytomegalovirus exposure and HLA in healthy donors. The primer mix had 60 Vbeta and 13 Jbeta primers. Libraries were prepared by immunoSEQ multiplex PCR; TCRdb keeps only in-frame clonotypes and omits some of them. The sample has around 170,000 clones; 80% are singletons. Material: PBMCs. The receptors here all came from a woman in her twenties or thirties in good health and CMV-seronegative.

V and J are TRBV9 and TRBJ2-7; the match to TRBD1 covers 9 bases. CDR1 and CDR2 (germline): SGDLS, YYNGEE. J was trimmed by 2 bases and V by 3 bases; bases with no gene match: 3. This CDR3 has 14 residues. The CDR3 DNA follows: TGTGCCAGCAGCGCCGGGACAGGGCCCTACGAGCAGTACTTC. It is translated as CASSAGTGPYEQYF.

The genes are TRBV7-9 and TRBJ2-3; TRBD2 aligns across 11 bases. The CDR3 is 17 amino acids. The J segment lost 2 bases and the V segment lost 5 bases, leaving 9 bases of the junction unmatched. Germline V gene sequence: CDR1 SEHNR, CDR2 FQNEAQ (reference sequence). The CDR3 loop is CASSRGTSGPTTDTQYF. The CDR3 DNA reads as TGTGCCAGCAGCCGAGGGACTAGCGGCCCGACCACAGATACGCAGTATTTT. Looking up the rest from reference TRBV7-9 and TRBJ2-3 gives the full variable domain: DTGVSQNPRHKITKRGQNVTFRCDPISEHNRLYWYRQTLGQGPEFLTYFQNEAQLEKSRLLSDRFSAERPKGSFSTLEIQRTEQGDSAMYLCASSRGTSGPTTDTQYFGPGTRLTVL.

The chain recombines TRBV5-1 with TRBJ1-6; D unresolved. CDR1 and CDR2 (germline): SGHRS, YFSETQ. Trimming shortened V by 0 bases and J by 9 bases, and 10 bases separated the two germline ends. This CDR3 has 14 amino acids. The CDR3 loop is CASSLGAVGSPLHF. CDR3 DNA: TGCGCCAGCAGCTTGGGGGCTGTTGGTTCACCCCTCCACTTT.

V gene TRBV6-1 combines with J gene TRBJ1-2, with 8 bases matching TRBD1. CDR3 length: 14 residues. CDR1 and CDR2 from the germline V gene are MNHNS and SASEGT. Trimming at V came to 4 bases and at J to 7 bases, leaving 8 bases not matched to a gene. CDR3 loop: CASSADPGGSGYTF. CDR3 nucleotide sequence: TGTGCCAGCAGTGCCGACCCAGGGGGCTCTGGCTACACCTTC.

This chain connects TRBV7-2 to TRBJ2-7; D is undetermined. V lost 4 bases, J lost 0 bases, and 10 bases lay in between. CDR3 length equals 14 residues. CDR1 SGHTA and CDR2 FQGNSA come from the germline V gene. The CDR3 DNA reads as TGTGCCAGCAGCTCATACATTCGCTCCTACGAGCAGTACTTC. Encoded protein: CASSSYIRSYEQYF.

In this sample, this clone turned up many times. This sequence joins TRBV7-6 and TRBJ2-1; 7 bases align to TRBD2. The CDR3 is 16 amino acids. The germline gives CDR1 SGHVS, CDR2 FNYEAQ. With 0 bases clipped from V and 8 bases from J, the junction kept 10 bases outside the gene matches. This CDR3 reads CASSLAGGLMGHEQFF. Written as DNA, the CDR3 is TGTGCCAGCAGCTTAGCGGGGGGACTAATGGGCCATGAGCAGTTCTTC. Filled out from reference TRBV7-6 and TRBJ2-1, the complete variable domain reads GAGVSQSPRYKVTKRGQDVALRCDPISGHVSLYWYRQALGQGPEFLTYFNYEAQQDKSGLPNDRFSAERPEGSISTLTIQRTEQRDSAMYRCASSLAGGLMGHEQFFGPGTRLTVL.

The gene calls are TRBV5-1 and TRBJ2-7, with D unresolved. CDR1 and CDR2 from the germline V gene are SGHRS and YFSETQ. With 0 bases removed from V and 0 bases from J, the gap between germline ends came to 7 bases. CDR3 length: 14 residues. CDR3 amino acids: CASSLDTDSYEQYF. The CDR3 nucleotides are TGCGCCAGCAGCTTGGACACCGACTCCTACGAGCAGTACTTC.

The chain couples TRBV15 to TRBJ1-1; 8 positions match TRBD1. This CDR3 contains 13 residues. The germline V gene has CDR1 LNHNV and CDR2 YYDKDF (reference sequence). Unmatched junction bases numbered 10, after V lost 5 bases and J lost 11 bases. CDR3 bases: TGTGCCACCAGCCTCCAGGTGGACAGGGAGGCTTTCTTT. As protein: CATSLQVDREAFF. The full variable domain, in which reference TRBV15 and TRBJ1-1 provide the parts outside the CDR3, is DAMVIQNPRYQVTQFGKPVTLSCSQTLNHNVMYWYQQKSSQAPKLLFHYYDKDFNNEADTPDNFQSRRPNTSFCFLDIRSPGLGDTAMYLCATSLQVDREAFFGQGTRLTVV.

Note on this clone: The sample holds other DNA sequences that translate to the same CDR3. V is TRBV9 and J is TRBJ2-7; 8 bases match TRBD2. After removal of 5 bases from V and 4 bases from J, the junction contained 5 bases not matched to a gene. Germline CDR1 SGDLS, CDR2 YYNGEE. CDR3 length equals 13 residues. CDR3 in amino acids: CASSAGGAYEQYF. The CDR3, as DNA: TGTGCCAGCAGTGCGGGGGGAGCATACGAGCAGTACTTC.

The V call is TRBV18, the J call TRBJ1-6, with a tentative D call TRBD1 (5 bases). V lost 1 base, J lost 0 bases, and 31 bases lay in between. The CDR3 loop spans 24 amino acids. Germline CDR1 and CDR2: KGHSH and LQKENI. The CDR3 loop is CASSPLRLQLGLDNPSSYNSPLHF. The CDR3 DNA reads as TGTGCCAGCTCACCACTGCGGCTACAGTTAGGTCTGGACAACCCGAGCTCCTATAATTCACCCCTCCACTTT.

This clone was counted only a few times. The chain is built from TRBV6-6 and TRBJ2-1, with 9 nucleotides matching TRBD2. The V segment lost 2 bases and the J segment 5 bases; nucleotides outside the gene matches: 1. The germline gives CDR1 MNHNY, CDR2 SVGAGI (reference sequence). This CDR3 spans 14 amino acids. The CDR3 loop is CASSYAGGHNEQFF. In DNA, the CDR3 is TGTGCCAGCAGTTACGCGGGGGGGCACAATGAGCAGTTCTTC.

The chain recombines TRBV15 with TRBJ1-5; no definite D call. Between the trimmed V and J ends, which lost 2 bases and 6 bases, there was a span of 5 bases. The CDR3 has 12 amino acids. Germline V gene lookup returns CDR1 LNHNV and CDR2 YYDKDF (reference sequence). Here the CDR3 reads CATSRTAQPQHF. The CDR3 DNA reads as TGTGCCACCAGCAGAACAGCTCAGCCCCAGCATTTT.

This rearrangement joins TRBV30 to TRBJ1-5; 9 positions match TRBD1. CDR1 and CDR2 from the germline V gene are GTSNPN and SVGIG (reference sequence). This CDR3 contains 15 residues. Trimming at V came to 1 base and at J to 13 bases, leaving 14 bases not matched to a gene. This CDR3 is CAWSATGGAGNMQHF. CDR3 in DNA: TGTGCCTGGAGTGCCACAGGGGGCGCCGGTAACATGCAGCATTTT.

The chain has TRBV10-3 and TRBJ1-6; maybe TRBD1 (6 bases). From germline, CDR1 is ENHRY and CDR2 SYGVKD. V was clipped by 4 bases and J by 10 bases, with 17 bases between them. The CDR3 is 15 residues long. The CDR3 DNA follows: TGTGCCATCAGTGCAGCAGGGGCCTCGGAATCACCCCTCCACTTT. It codes for CAISAAGASESPLHF.

This chain connects TRBV5-1 to TRBJ2-1; the match to TRBD2 covers 11 bases. This CDR3 contains 19 residues. V dropped 4 bases and J dropped 0; count of bases not matched to a gene: 12. Germline V gene sequence: CDR1 SGHRS, CDR2 YFSETQ. The DNA for the CDR3 is TGCGCCAGCAGCCCTGGAGCTAGCGGGGGGCCGAGCTCCTACAATGAGCAGTTCTTC. As protein: CASSPGASGGPSSYNEQFF.

The CDR3, as DNA: TGTGCCAGCAGCTCCCGGACTAGCGGGACCGGGGAGCTGTTTTTT. It codes for CASSSRTSGTGELFF. The chain has TRBV7-9 and TRBJ2-2; 11 bases line up with TRBD2. In germline, CDR1 is SEHNR, CDR2 FQNEAQ (reference sequence). The CDR3 has 15 residues. Trimming removed 4 bases from V and 5 bases from J; junction bases left unmatched: 3.